The 29 T cell receptor beta chains below all came from one sample that was sequenced in a study of T cells in Graves' hyperthyroidism and ophthalmopathy. There were TCR beta CDR3 regions amplified from RNA transcripts. Primed by the HTBI set, a first-round RT-PCR was run on the TCR CDR3. One entry per CDR3 protein results from TCRdb running MiXCR on the multiplex PCR reads. The repertoire has about 250,000 distinct CDR3 sequences, around 25% of them found once; the top ten carry roughly 32%. What was sequenced was blood. The receptor set was obtained from a woman in her thirties or forties with Graves' ophthalmopathy.

This clonotype was counted only a few times. The chain joins TRBV18 to TRBJ2-5; D is unresolved. CDR3 length: 14 residues. CDR1 is KGHSH, CDR2 LQKENI, per germline. V was cut by 0 bases and J by 1 base, with 6 bases left in between. CDR3: CASSPPNTQETQYF. The DNA of the CDR3 is TGTGCCAGCTCACCACCGAACACCCAAGAGACCCAGTACTTC.

This chain connects TRBV20-1 to TRBJ1-5; D ambiguous. This CDR3 region has 14 residues. V was shortened by 6 bases and J by 3 bases, with 15 bases between the two germline ends. The germline CDR1 and CDR2 sequences are DFQATT and SNEGSKA (reference sequence). CDR3 DNA: TGCAGTGCGCTGGCCCCGGGCCCCAATCAGCCCCAGCATTTT. Its translation: CSALAPGPNQPQHF.

This clonotype was seen repeatedly, ten times or more. The chain employs TRBV7-6 and TRBJ2-2; 10 nucleotides line up with TRBD1. The CDR3 contains 17 residues. Germline trimming cut 0 bases from V and 2 bases from J; bases unmatched to any gene: 3. Germline V gene data show CDR1 as SGHVS and CDR2 as FNYEAQ. The CDR3 DNA follows: TGTGCCAGCAGCTTAGCAAGACAGGGGGCTAACACCGGGGAGCTGTTTTTT. Residues: CASSLARQGANTGELFF.

This clonotype was observed at least ten times. This chain connects TRBV2 to TRBJ2-5; maybe TRBD1 (5 bases). Germline CDR1 reads SNHLY; CDR2 reads FYNNEI. The V end lost 3 bases, the J end lost 7 bases, and 15 bases lay between the germline ends. This CDR3 comprises 14 residues. CDR3 amino acids: CASSDPRQSRTQYF. The CDR3 bases are TGTGCCAGCAGTGATCCCCGACAGTCACGGACCCAGTACTTC.

Worth noting for this clonotype: A much larger clone sits a single nucleotide away, making a read error possible. CDR3 region: CASSEFGRESGEAQYF. In nucleotides, the CDR3 is TGTGCCAGCAGTGAATTTGGGCGGGAGTCAGGAGAGGCCCAGTACTTC. This chain uses TRBV25-1 with TRBJ2-5, with 7 bases that match TRBD2. The CDR3 runs to 16 residues. Germline values: CDR1 MGHDK, CDR2 SYGVNS.

This clonotype has at least ten counts. The chain carries TRBV28 and TRBJ1-2; tentatively, D is TRBD1 (6 bases). This CDR3 has 14 amino acids. Trimming took off 6 bases at V and 7 bases at J, with 18 bases between the two ends. Germline CDR1 and CDR2: MDHEN and SYDVKM. This chain's CDR3 is CASSPFTGFGGYTF. CDR3 bases: TGTGCCAGCAGCCCCTTTACAGGGTTCGGTGGCTACACCTTC.

DNA of the CDR3: TGCAGTGCTAGAGCGGACAGCCAAGAGACCCAGTACTTC. Its translation is CSARADSQETQYF. This chain links TRBV20-1 with TRBJ2-5; TRBD1 is a possible D gene (6 bases). V gave up 1 base and J gave up 1 base, with 7 bases separating them. CDR1 DFQATT and CDR2 SNEGSKA come from the germline V gene (reference sequence). The CDR3 has 13 residues.

This clonotype has ten or more counts. This rearrangement joins TRBV4-1 to TRBJ1-1, with D tentatively TRBD1 (6 bases). Germline-derived CDR1 and CDR2 are MGHRA and YSYEKL. V lost 5 bases and J 7 bases, leaving 11 bases between the germline ends. This CDR3 has 12 residues. CDR3 protein: CASSSGHLEAFF. CDR3 nucleotides: TGCGCCAGCAGCTCGGGACATCTTGAAGCTTTCTTT.

This clonotype was seen ten or more times. This chain joins TRBV20-1 and TRBJ2-7; D possibly corresponds to TRBD2 (5 bases). Trimming removed 3 bases from V and 5 bases from J, with 11 bases in between. Germline V lookup: CDR1 DFQATT, CDR2 SNEGSKA (reference sequence). This CDR3 region has 12 residues. CDR3 coding DNA: TGCAGTGCTAGCGGGATCGTCGACGAGCAGTACTTC. As protein: CSASGIVDEQYF.

The rearrangement uses TRBV28 and TRBJ2-7, with no clear D. CDR1 and CDR2 from the germline V gene are MDHEN and SYDVKM. The ends were cut back, 5 bases at V and 4 bases at J, with 6 bases in the middle. This CDR3 is 11 amino acids long. The CDR3 nucleotides are TGTGCCAGCAGTACCAAATACGAGCAGTACTTC. Protein product: CASSTKYEQYF. The full variable domain, completed using reference TRBV28 and TRBJ2-7, is DVKVTQSSRYLVKRTGEKVFLECVQDMDHENMFWYRQDPGLGLRLIYFSYDVKMKEKGDIPEGYSVSREKKERFSLILESASTNQTSMYLCASSTKYEQYFGPGTRLTVT.

This clonotype appeared many times. CDR3 residues: CASKGYGFRGEQYF. CDR3 sequence (DNA): TGTGCCAGCAAGGGTTATGGTTTTAGAGGCGAGCAGTACTTC. V and J are TRBV6-1 and TRBJ2-7, with D uncertain. Germline CDR1 reads MNHNS; CDR2 reads SASEGT. This CDR3 contains 14 residues. Trimming cost V 7 bases and J 6 bases, with 19 bases left between them.

On this clonotype itself: Its ends do not fully match the called genes, so a read error is possible. The gene calls are TRBV6-4 and TRBJ2-2, with TRBD2 matching over 12 bases. CDR3 length equals 17 residues. Germline CDR1 reads MRHNA; CDR2 reads SNTAGT. The DNA for the CDR3 is TGTGCCAGCAATGACCTAGCGGGGGGGCTTGGCACCGGGGAGCTGTTTTTT. Translation gives CASNDLAGGLGTGELFF.

This clonotype was picked up many times. This chain connects TRBV2 to TRBJ2-7; D not resolved. Germline V lookup: CDR1 SNHLY, CDR2 FYNNEI. The CDR3 is made up of 13 amino acids. The germline V and J ends were trimmed by 3 bases and 5 bases, with 11 bases remaining between them. This CDR3 reads CASSEVFGDEQYF. The CDR3, as DNA: TGTGCCAGCAGTGAGGTTTTTGGTGACGAGCAGTACTTC.

The chain employs TRBV6-1 and TRBJ2-7; D is tentatively TRBD1 or TRBD2 (6 bases each). The CDR3 consists of 14 residues. The ends were cut back, 3 bases at V and 3 bases at J, with 12 bases in the middle. Per the germline V gene, CDR1 is MNHNS and CDR2 is SASEGT. CDR3 nucleotide sequence: TGTGCCAGCAGTGAGGTACAGGGAGGCTACGAGCAGTACTTC. It encodes CASSEVQGGYEQYF.

The chain has TRBV30 and TRBJ1-6; 11 bases align to TRBD1. This CDR3 spans 18 amino acids. Unmatched junction bases numbered 8, after V lost 4 bases and J lost 0 bases. The germline gives CDR1 GTSNPN, CDR2 SVGIG (reference sequence). The CDR3 spells CAWNFGQGANSYNSPLHF. For the CDR3, the DNA is TGTGCCTGGAACTTCGGACAGGGGGCTAACTCCTATAATTCACCCCTCCACTTT.

The rearrangement uses TRBV6-1 and TRBJ1-2; D perhaps matches TRBD1 (6 bases). CDR3 length equals 13 residues. Per the germline V gene, CDR1 is MNHNS and CDR2 is SASEGT. V was shortened by 5 bases and J by 3 bases, with 10 bases between the two germline ends. The chain's CDR3 is CASSPDSHYGYTF. CDR3 bases: TGTGCCAGCAGTCCGGACAGCCACTATGGCTACACCTTC.

This clonotype has just a few counts. Germline is not matched at one junction end, which may reflect a read error. This rearrangement joins TRBV6-1 to TRBJ1-1; unclear D gene. Looked up from germline, CDR1 is MNHNS and CDR2 is SASEGT. This CDR3 has 15 residues. CDR3 sequence reads: CASSERVRGPTEASF. CDR3 nucleotide sequence: TGTGCCAGCAGTGAAAGGGTGCGCGGGCCCACTGAAGCTTCCTTT.

This clonotype was picked up many times. V and J are TRBV11-2 and TRBJ1-1; no reliable D call. The V and J ends lost 3 bases and 4 bases respectively, with 12 bases between them. The CDR3 is made up of 14 amino acids. Germline V gene data show CDR1 as SGHAT and CDR2 as FQNNGV. The CDR3 loop reads CASSFWELGTEAFF. The CDR3 nucleotides are TGTGCCAGCAGCTTTTGGGAACTGGGCACTGAAGCTTTCTTT.

This clonotype was recorded a few times. The CDR3 here is CASSWDRGQQETQYF. CDR3 bases: TGTGCCAGCAGTTGGGACAGGGGACAACAAGAGACCCAGTACTTC. This sequence joins TRBV12-3 or TRBV12-4 and TRBJ2-5, with 10 bases lining up with TRBD1. The CDR3 is 15 amino acids. J was trimmed by 2 bases and V by 4 bases; bases with no gene match: 4.

J is TRBJ1-1 and V is TRBV28; possibly TRBD1 for D (5 bases). V was clipped by 4 bases and J by 1 base, with 13 bases between them. The CDR3 totals 15 residues. Germline loops: CDR1 MDHEN, CDR2 SYDVKM. CDR3 region: CASSYQGNGNTEAFF. The CDR3 nucleotides are TGTGCCAGCAGTTACCAGGGTAACGGGAACACTGAAGCTTTCTTT. Full variable domain (missing parts from reference TRBV28 and TRBJ1-1): DVKVTQSSRYLVKRTGEKVFLECVQDMDHENMFWYRQDPGLGLRLIYFSYDVKMKEKGDIPEGYSVSREKKERFSLILESASTNQTSMYLCASSYQGNGNTEAFFGQGTRLTVV.

This clonotype was detected ten times or more. The chain uses TRBV29-1 and TRBJ2-7, with D uncertain. Germline values: CDR1 SQVTM, CDR2 ANQGSEA. The CDR3 has 10 amino acids. Trimming took 5 bases from V and 2 from J, leaving 4 bases between them. The CDR3: CSVKTYEQYF. In DNA form, the CDR3 reads TGCAGCGTTAAGACCTACGAGCAGTACTTC.

The table lists this clonotype with many counts. The CDR3: CASSLRRLAGDEQYF. In DNA form, the CDR3 reads TGTGCCAGCAGCCTGAGGAGACTAGCGGGAGATGAGCAGTACTTC. The chain carries TRBV7-2 and TRBJ2-7; 12 bases match TRBD2. Germline-derived CDR1 and CDR2 are SGHTA and FQGNSA. The trim removed 5 bases at V and 7 bases at J, leaving 9 bases unmatched. The CDR3 contains 15 residues.

This clonotype has just one count. This sequence joins TRBV6-2 or TRBV6-3 and TRBJ1-3, with 11 positions matching TRBD1. The trim removed 0 bases at V and 3 bases at J, leaving 7 bases unmatched. The V gene's germline CDR1 is MNHEY and CDR2 SVGEGT. The length of the CDR3 is 18 residues. The CDR3 sequence is CASSYSTGQGAYGNTIYF. CDR3 DNA: TGTGCCAGCAGTTACTCGACTGGACAGGGGGCTTATGGAAACACCATATATTTT.

This clonotype showed up many times. The rearrangement uses TRBV12-3 or TRBV12-4 and TRBJ2-2, with D uncertain. The CDR3 runs 15 residues. V lost 6 bases and J lost 4, with 15 bases in between. The CDR3 DNA reads TGTGCCAGCAGCCCCCCTGGGCGTGGCACCGGGGAGCTGTTTTTT. As protein: CASSPPGRGTGELFF.

The sample holds many counts of this clonotype. CDR3 sequence reads: CASSAEVGGTGENTEAFF. The CDR3 region has the DNA TGTGCCAGCAGCGCCGAGGTTGGGGGGACAGGGGAGAACACTGAAGCTTTCTTT. The chain carries TRBV9 and TRBJ1-1; 10 bases are a match to TRBD1. This CDR3 spans 18 amino acids. V lost 3 bases and J lost 1; bases outside the gene matches: 12. Germline V CDR1 and CDR2: SGDLS, YYNGEE.

This clonotype was recorded many times. The junction and the germline gene differ at one end; a read error may be behind it. DNA for the CDR3: TGTGCCAGTAGTCTAGACAGGGTAACTGAAGCTTTCTTT. Protein sequence: CASSLDRVTEAFF. The chain links TRBV19 to TRBJ1-1, with 7 bases matching TRBD1. The CDR3 consists of 13 residues. The germline CDR1 and CDR2 sequences are LNHDA and SQIVND (reference sequence).

This clonotype has ten or more counts. The chain is built from TRBV9 and TRBJ1-3, with TRBD1 matching over 8 bases. This CDR3 spans 14 amino acids. The J segment lost 4 bases and the V segment lost 3 bases, leaving 3 bases of the junction unmatched. Per germline, CDR1 SGDLS and CDR2 YYNGEE. CDR3 in amino acids: CASSGGQGGNTIYF. The CDR3 DNA reads as TGTGCCAGCAGCGGCGGACAGGGCGGAAACACCATATATTTT.

This sequence joins TRBV30 and TRBJ1-3, with no clear D. This CDR3 has 15 amino acids. The V gene lost 1 base and the J gene lost 0 bases, with 10 bases spanning the gap. CDR1 and CDR2 from the germline V gene are GTSNPN and SVGIG (reference sequence). CDR3 in amino acids: CAWSESAASGNTIYF. CDR3 nucleotide sequence: TGTGCCTGGAGTGAATCGGCAGCCTCTGGAAACACCATATATTTT.

Many counts were recorded for this clonotype. This chain links TRBV7-8 with TRBJ2-7; 8 bases map to TRBD1. The trim removed 5 bases at V and 7 bases at J, leaving 7 bases unmatched. This CDR3 contains 13 residues. From germline, CDR1 is SGHVS and CDR2 FQNEAQ. The chain's CDR3 is CASSPWTGFEQYF. The CDR3 coding sequence is TGTGCCAGCAGCCCATGGACAGGGTTTGAGCAGTACTTC.